The rows below give T cell receptor beta chains drawn from one sample of a study of siplizumab effects on memory and regulatory T cells. Sequencing was performed with immunoSEQ multiplex PCR; in TCRdb, only in-frame clones are kept and a portion is missing. This repertoire shows tens of thousands of clones, more than 85% found once; its top ten account for over 5.5%. The source material was CD8+ T cells sorted from blood. The receptors come from a human donor in good health. CDR3s include the opening cysteine and the closing phenylalanine or tryptophan. Fields, in order: D gene, clone size, V gene, J gene, CDR3 DNA, CDR3 protein. The D gene is left open where the match is weak. The size of a clone is reported for some rows only, either as once, few or many, or as a class for expanded clones.

D gene: TRBD2; clone size: .; V gene: TRBV6-5; J gene: TRBJ2-1; CDR3 DNA: TGTGCCAGCAGTCACTTTTGGCGGGGGTCGGGGAATGAGCAGTTCTTC; CDR3 protein: CASSHFWRGSGNEQFF
D gene: TRBD1; clone size: .; V gene: TRBV2; J gene: TRBJ2-7; CDR3 DNA: TGTGCCAGCAGTGAACCGCTCACCGGGACAGGGAATTACGAGCAGTACTTC; CDR3 protein: CASSEPLTGTGNYEQYF
D gene: TRBD2; clone size: .; V gene: TRBV7-9; J gene: TRBJ2-1; CDR3 DNA: TGTGCCAGCAGCCTTCTAGCGGGGGGGTACAATGAGCAGTTCTTC; CDR3 protein: CASSLLAGGYNEQFF
D gene: .; clone size: once; V gene: TRBV5-1; J gene: TRBJ2-6; CDR3 DNA: TGCGCCAGCAGCGCCGGGGAGTCCGGGGCCAACGTCCTGACTTTC; CDR3 protein: CASSAGESGANVLTF
D gene: .; clone size: once; V gene: TRBV5-5; J gene: TRBJ2-7; CDR3 DNA: TGCGCCAGCAGCCAAGTCTCGTCCTACGAGCAGTACTTC; CDR3 protein: CASSQVSSYEQYF
D gene: TRBD1; clone size: .; V gene: TRBV19; J gene: TRBJ1-1; CDR3 DNA: TGTGCCAGTATATTGTCCGGGACAGGGAACACTGAAGCTTTCTTT; CDR3 protein: CASILSGTGNTEAFF
D gene: .; clone size: once; V gene: TRBV9; J gene: TRBJ1-6; CDR3 DNA: TGTGCCAGCAGCGTAGTGGACCGGGCCTCACCCCTCCACTTT; CDR3 protein: CASSVVDRASPLHF
D gene: TRBD2; clone size: .; V gene: TRBV7-9; J gene: TRBJ2-1; CDR3 DNA: TGTGCCAGCGGGCTAGCGGGGGTTAATGAGCAGTTCTTC; CDR3 protein: CASGLAGVNEQFF
D gene: TRBD1; clone size: .; V gene: TRBV5-6; J gene: TRBJ2-7; CDR3 DNA: TGTGCCAGCAGCCAACAGGGGTTCTCCTACGAGCAGTACTTC; CDR3 protein: CASSQQGFSYEQYF
D gene: TRBD2; clone size: .; V gene: TRBV7-9; J gene: TRBJ2-1; CDR3 DNA: TGTGCCAGCAGCTTAATGCGGGGGGGCCTCAGCTCCTACAATGAGCAGTTCTTC; CDR3 protein: CASSLMRGGLSSYNEQFF
D gene: .; clone size: few; V gene: TRBV27; J gene: TRBJ2-7; CDR3 DNA: TGTGCCAGCGCCATCACACCAACCTACGAGCAGTACTTC; CDR3 protein: CASAITPTYEQYF
D gene: TRBD1; clone size: .; V gene: TRBV19; J gene: TRBJ1-1; CDR3 DNA: TGTGCCAGTAGTCCTGGACAGGGGGCCACTGAAGCTTTCTTT; CDR3 protein: CASSPGQGATEAFF
D gene: .; clone size: .; V gene: TRBV6-5; J gene: TRBJ2-5; CDR3 DNA: TGTGCCAGCAGTTCGTACCGGGACACTTTACAAGAGACCCAGTACTTC; CDR3 protein: CASSSYRDTLQETQYF
D gene: .; clone size: .; V gene: TRBV7-9; J gene: TRBJ1-4; CDR3 DNA: TGTGCCAGCAGCTCCCAGGGCGGAGGTCGGGAAAAACTGTTTTTT; CDR3 protein: CASSSQGGGREKLFF
D gene: .; clone size: .; V gene: TRBV4-1; J gene: TRBJ2-7; CDR3 DNA: TGCGCCAGCAGCCTGACAGAATCCTACGAGCAGTACTTC; CDR3 protein: CASSLTESYEQYF
D gene: TRBD1; clone size: few; V gene: TRBV7-9; J gene: TRBJ1-2; CDR3 DNA: TGTGCCAGCACCCCGACAGGGAGAGATGGCTACACCTTC; CDR3 protein: CASTPTGRDGYTF
D gene: TRBD1; clone size: .; V gene: TRBV5-6; J gene: TRBJ2-3; CDR3 DNA: TGTGCCAGCAGCCCACAGGGGGAAACAGATACGCAGTATTTT; CDR3 protein: CASSPQGETDTQYF
D gene: .; clone size: .; V gene: TRBV20-1; J gene: TRBJ2-7; CDR3 DNA: TGCAGTGCTACGGAGGGCTACGAGCAGTACTTC; CDR3 protein: CSATEGYEQYF
D gene: .; clone size: once; V gene: TRBV27; J gene: TRBJ2-1; CDR3 DNA: TGTGCCAGCAGTTTATTCGGAACGGGGAATGAGCAGTTCTTC; CDR3 protein: CASSLFGTGNEQFF
D gene: .; clone size: .; V gene: TRBV27; J gene: TRBJ1-2; CDR3 DNA: TGTGCCAGCACGGCGGGGGGAGGCTATGGCTACACCTTC; CDR3 protein: CASTAGGGYGYTF
D gene: TRBD2; clone size: once; V gene: TRBV7-9; J gene: TRBJ2-1; CDR3 DNA: TGTGCCAGCAGCTTAGGGGCTAGCGGGATTACTGAGCAGTTCTTC; CDR3 protein: CASSLGASGITEQFF
D gene: TRBD1; clone size: few; V gene: TRBV11-2; J gene: TRBJ1-5; CDR3 DNA: TGTGCCAGCAGGGGACAGGGGCCTAATCAGCCCCAGCATTTT; CDR3 protein: CASRGQGPNQPQHF
D gene: TRBD1; clone size: .; V gene: TRBV7-2; J gene: TRBJ2-7; CDR3 DNA: TGTGCCAGCAGCTTAGTGGGGACAGCCTACGAGCAGTACTTC; CDR3 protein: CASSLVGTAYEQYF
D gene: TRBD1; clone size: once; V gene: TRBV10-2; J gene: TRBJ2-3; CDR3 DNA: TGCGCCAGCAGTACCAGGCTGAGGGGGCCTACAGATACGCAGTATTTT; CDR3 protein: CASSTRLRGPTDTQYF
D gene: TRBD2; clone size: .; V gene: TRBV10-3; J gene: TRBJ2-1; CDR3 DNA: TGTGCCATCAGTGAGGCGCCAGGACTAGCGGGAGCTGAGCAGTTCTTC; CDR3 protein: CAISEAPGLAGAEQFF
D gene: .; clone size: .; V gene: TRBV7-9; J gene: TRBJ2-1; CDR3 DNA: TGTGCCAGCCTAGCCCCCGCTAGCGATGAGCAGTTCTTC; CDR3 protein: CASLAPASDEQFF
D gene: TRBD1; clone size: once; V gene: TRBV10-3; J gene: TRBJ2-1; CDR3 DNA: TGTGCCATCAGTGAGTCGACCGGGACAGGGTTCAATGAGCAGTTCTTC; CDR3 protein: CAISESTGTGFNEQFF
D gene: .; clone size: .; V gene: TRBV19; J gene: TRBJ1-2; CDR3 DNA: TGTGCCAGTAAGGGGTTTGGGGGCGACTATGGCTACACCTTC; CDR3 protein: CASKGFGGDYGYTF
D gene: .; clone size: .; V gene: TRBV9; J gene: TRBJ2-5; CDR3 DNA: TGTGCCAGCAGCGTCGCAGGGACCCAAGAGACCCAGTACTTC; CDR3 protein: CASSVAGTQETQYF
D gene: .; clone size: .; V gene: TRBV18; J gene: TRBJ2-2; CDR3 DNA: TGTGCCAGCTCACCAGAGGCGGCCACCGGGGAGCTGTTTTTT; CDR3 protein: CASSPEAATGELFF
D gene: TRBD2; clone size: .; V gene: TRBV27; J gene: TRBJ2-1; CDR3 DNA: TGTGCCAGCAGCCCGGGAGGCGGGTCCTACAATGAGCAGTTCTTC; CDR3 protein: CASSPGGGSYNEQFF
D gene: .; clone size: few; V gene: TRBV4-1; J gene: TRBJ1-1; CDR3 DNA: TGCGCCAGCAGCCAAGTAACAGACGACACTGAAGCTTTCTTT; CDR3 protein: CASSQVTDDTEAFF
D gene: .; clone size: .; V gene: TRBV5-1; J gene: TRBJ1-1; CDR3 DNA: TGCGCCAGCAGCCTGACAGTGAACACTGAAGCTTTCTTT; CDR3 protein: CASSLTVNTEAFF
D gene: .; clone size: .; V gene: TRBV27; J gene: TRBJ2-1; CDR3 DNA: TGTGCCAGCAGTTTATCGTCCTCTCGGGACTTTTACAATGAGCAGTTCTTC; CDR3 protein: CASSLSSSRDFYNEQFF
D gene: TRBD1; clone size: .; V gene: TRBV7-9; J gene: TRBJ2-7; CDR3 DNA: TGTGCCAGCAGCACCCTCGAGGGGGCGAAGTCCTACGAGCAGTACTTC; CDR3 protein: CASSTLEGAKSYEQYF
D gene: .; clone size: .; V gene: TRBV6-6; J gene: TRBJ2-1; CDR3 DNA: TGTGCCAGCAGTTACCCGGGATTGGGGGGCTACAATGAGCAGTTCTTC; CDR3 protein: CASSYPGLGGYNEQFF
D gene: .; clone size: .; V gene: TRBV21-1; J gene: TRBJ1-1; CDR3 DNA: TGTGCCAGCAGCAAAGCTTCGACGACAGGGGCTGAGGGCACTGAAGCTTTCTTT; CDR3 protein: CASSKASTTGAEGTEAFF
D gene: TRBD2; clone size: once; V gene: TRBV6-5; J gene: TRBJ2-5; CDR3 DNA: TGTGCCAGCAGTTACTCGTTATCGAGCGGGAGGGAGACCCAGTACTTC; CDR3 protein: CASSYSLSSGRETQYF
D gene: .; clone size: .; V gene: TRBV7-9; J gene: TRBJ2-7; CDR3 DNA: TGTGCCAGCAGCCCCCCGACACTTTCCTACGAGCAGTACTTC; CDR3 protein: CASSPPTLSYEQYF
D gene: TRBD1; clone size: .; V gene: TRBV6-5; J gene: TRBJ2-3; CDR3 DNA: TGTGCCAGCAGCTCTGACAGGGTTAGCACAGATACGCAGTATTTT; CDR3 protein: CASSSDRVSTDTQYF
D gene: .; clone size: once; V gene: TRBV18; J gene: TRBJ2-7; CDR3 DNA: TGTGCCAGCTCACCAGGCCAGGGCGGGATGACTCCCTACGAGCAGTACTTC; CDR3 protein: CASSPGQGGMTPYEQYF
D gene: TRBD1; clone size: .; V gene: TRBV7-9; J gene: TRBJ2-1; CDR3 DNA: TGTGCCAGCAGCTTCTACCAGGGGGCGGACAATGAGCAGTTCTTC; CDR3 protein: CASSFYQGADNEQFF
D gene: TRBD2; clone size: .; V gene: TRBV7-9; J gene: TRBJ2-7; CDR3 DNA: TGTGCCAGCAGCATTAGCGGGAGATGGAACGAGCAGTACTTC; CDR3 protein: CASSISGRWNEQYF
D gene: .; clone size: .; V gene: TRBV27; J gene: TRBJ1-2; CDR3 DNA: TGTGCCAGCATGGGGACGGGTTCTAACTATGGCTACACCTTC; CDR3 protein: CASMGTGSNYGYTF
D gene: .; clone size: .; V gene: TRBV29-1; J gene: TRBJ1-2; CDR3 DNA: TGCAGCGTTGAGGGGGGCCGTGGCTACACCTTC; CDR3 protein: CSVEGGRGYTF
D gene: .; clone size: .; V gene: TRBV4-1; J gene: TRBJ2-3; CDR3 DNA: TGCGCCAGCAGCCAAGAAGATCGGGCAGGGCACACAGATACGCAGTATTTT; CDR3 protein: CASSQEDRAGHTDTQYF
D gene: TRBD1; clone size: .; V gene: TRBV5-1; J gene: TRBJ1-1; CDR3 DNA: TGCGCCAGCAGCTCCCCTTTGACAGGGGGCAAAACTGAAGCTTTCTTT; CDR3 protein: CASSSPLTGGKTEAFF
D gene: TRBD2; clone size: .; V gene: TRBV7-6; J gene: TRBJ2-1; CDR3 DNA: TGTGCCAGCAGTCCCCTAGCGGGAAGCTCCTACAATGAGCAGTTCTTC; CDR3 protein: CASSPLAGSSYNEQFF
D gene: TRBD2; clone size: .; V gene: TRBV27; J gene: TRBJ2-7; CDR3 DNA: TGTGCCAGCAGTTTCGGGGGGACCTCCTACGAGCAGTACTTC; CDR3 protein: CASSFGGTSYEQYF